This T cell receptor (beta chain) is from a study of technical replicates of blood from a handful of donors. The CDR3 sequence is 14 residues long. Germline V gene sequence: CDR1 SGHRS, CDR2 YFSETQ. V dropped 5 bases and J dropped 3; count of bases not matched to a gene: 3. TCRdb's table, derived via immunoSEQ multiplex PCR, lists solely in-frame clones and lacks some. The data hold about 81,000 clones, with less than 95% observed a single time. What was sequenced was T cells isolated from PBMCs. This clonotype was obtained from a human donor in good health. This chain connects TRBV5-1 to TRBJ2-7, with TRBD2 matching 12 bases. CDR3 in amino acids: CASRLAGGVYEQYF. CDR3 in DNA: TGCGCCAGCAGACTAGCGGGAGGTGTCTACGAGCAGTACTTC.